A selection of T cell receptor beta chains follows, all from one sample in a study of blood T cell repertoires in COVID-19. Libraries were prepared by immunoSEQ multiplex PCR; TCRdb keeps only in-frame clonotypes and omits some of them. Of hundreds of thousands of clones in the sample, roughly 91% are singletons; the top ten hold 7.5% to 9%. Sequencing input: peripheral blood. The receptors were sampled from a woman aged 45-59 years with COVID-19, enrolled during active disease. The CDR3 runs from the conserved cysteine through the conserved F or W. Fields, in order: V gene, clone size, J gene, D gene, CDR3 DNA, CDR3 protein. D genes are given only for firm matches. Size tells how often a clone was seen (once, few, many) or the class of an expanded clone, and some rows leave it out.

TRBV29-1	.	TRBJ1-2	.	TGCAGCGCTAAAGGACAGTATGGCTACACCTTC	CSAKGQYGYTF
TRBV11-1	.	TRBJ2-1	.	TGTGCCAGCAGCTTAAGGCAGGGCTTACCAAATGAGCAGTTCTTC	CASSLRQGLPNEQFF
TRBV6-5	.	TRBJ1-5	TRBD1	TGTGCCAGCACCCCGGGACAGTTTAGCAATCAGCCCCAGCATTTT	CASTPGQFSNQPQHF
TRBV25-1	.	TRBJ2-7	TRBD2	TGTGCCAGCAGTCCGGGGGGGGCAAGCTCCTACGAGCAGTACTTC	CASSPGGASSYEQYF
TRBV5-4	.	TRBJ2-3	TRBD2	TGTGCCAGCAGCCCCCGTAAAAGCGGGGGGCACACAGATACGCAGTATTTT	CASSPRKSGGHTDTQYF
TRBV27	.	TRBJ2-1	.	TGTGCCAGCAGTTCACTAGGGTCCTACAATGAGCAGTTCTTC	CASSSLGSYNEQFF
TRBV13	.	TRBJ2-7	.	TGTGCCAGCAGCCCCGGGGCGGGGCCTTACGAGCAGTACTTC	CASSPGAGPYEQYF
TRBV5-1	.	TRBJ1-2	.	TGCGCCAGCAGTTCGGACCGGGGAAGGGCTCGTGGCTACACCTTC	CASSSDRGRARGYTF
TRBV19	.	TRBJ2-1	.	TGTGCCAGTAGTAAAACACAGGGAACGGGTGAGCAGTTCTTC	CASSKTQGTGEQFF
TRBV5-1	.	TRBJ2-3	TRBD2	TGCGCCAGCGGGACTAGCGGGGGGGCTGGCACAGATACGCAGTATTTT	CASGTSGGAGTDTQYF
TRBV25-1	.	TRBJ2-7	TRBD1	TGTGCCAGCAGTGATAACGAGGACAGGGTTTACGAGCAGTACTTC	CASSDNEDRVYEQYF
TRBV5-1	.	TRBJ2-1	.	TGCGCCAGCAGCTTGGAGCAGGGCCCTTACAATGAGCAGTTCTTC	CASSLEQGPYNEQFF
TRBV4-2	.	TRBJ1-4	.	TGTGCCAGCAGCCAAGATCGGCAGGGTCCTGAAAAACTGTTTTTT	CASSQDRQGPEKLFF
TRBV18	.	TRBJ1-1	.	TGTGCCACGTCTGGTCGGGGGGAGGACACTGAAGCTTTCTTT	CATSGRGEDTEAFF
TRBV27	.	TRBJ1-5	.	TGTGCCAGCAGTCCCCCCGGTCAGCCCCAGCATTTT	CASSPPGQPQHF
TRBV29-1	.	TRBJ1-3	.	TGCAGCGTTGAAGATCCCGGGAATGGAAACACCATATATTTT	CSVEDPGNGNTIYF
TRBV4-1	.	TRBJ2-3	.	TGCGCCAGCAGCCAAGAAAAGAGGACTCTTCGGAGGACAGATACGCAGTATTTT	CASSQEKRTLRRTDTQYF
TRBV29-1	.	TRBJ2-1	TRBD1	TGCAGCGTTGAACCCGGACAGGGCAATGAGCAGTTCTTC	CSVEPGQGNEQFF
TRBV7-3	.	TRBJ1-2	TRBD1	TGTGCCAGCAGCTTAGAGTTGGGACAGATATTCTTC	CASSLELGQIFF
TRBV5-1	.	TRBJ2-7	.	TGCGCCAGCAGCTTGACAGGGCCCTCCTACGAGCAGTACTTC	CASSLTGPSYEQYF
TRBV12-3/TRBV12-4	.	TRBJ2-3	.	TGTGCCAGCAGTGCGGTCGACACAGATACGCAGTATTTT	CASSAVDTDTQYF
TRBV5-1	.	TRBJ1-3	TRBD1	TGCGCCAGCAGGGCGGGACAGAACTCTGGAAACACCATATATTTT	CASRAGQNSGNTIYF
TRBV2	.	TRBJ1-1	TRBD1	TGTGCCAGCAGGATCCTCCCCCAGGGGGGTCGAACTGAAGCTTTCTTT	CASRILPQGGRTEAFF
TRBV29-1	.	TRBJ2-1	TRBD2	TGCAGCGTTGACGTTCTAGCGGGGGCCCAGTTCTTC	CSVDVLAGAQFF
TRBV28	.	TRBJ2-5	TRBD2	TGTGCCGGTTCCATGGGGGGGAAAGAGACCCAGTACTTC	CAGSMGGKETQYF
TRBV28	.	TRBJ2-3	TRBD2	TGTGCCAGCATGGGCGGGGGGGCATCAGATACGCAGTATTTT	CASMGGGASDTQYF
TRBV5-1	.	TRBJ1-5	.	TGCGCCAGCAGCCAGGCAGAGGGTCAGCCCCAGCATTTT	CASSQAEGQPQHF
TRBV2	.	TRBJ1-2	.	TGTGCCAGCCGAAGAGCCGGGTTCGAAGGCTACACCTTC	CASRRAGFEGYTF
TRBV7-9	.	TRBJ2-6	TRBD1	TGTGCCACGGTAGTAGGGACAGGGAGAGACTCTGGGGCCAACGTCCTGACTTTC	CATVVGTGRDSGANVLTF
TRBV3-1/TRBV3-2	.	TRBJ2-7	.	TGTGCCAGCAGCCTCGCGGGCAGGGGAGGGGAGCAGTACTTC	CASSLAGRGGEQYF
TRBV18	.	TRBJ2-1	TRBD1	TGTGCCAGCTCACCACTCACTTCCGGACAGGGTAGCGATGAGCAGTTCTTC	CASSPLTSGQGSDEQFF
TRBV27	.	TRBJ1-4	.	TGTGCCAGCAGTTTTACAGGCTCTAATGAAAAACTGTTTTTT	CASSFTGSNEKLFF
TRBV5-5	.	TRBJ1-4	TRBD1	TGTGCCAGCAGCAGGGACAGGGCAATAGTTGCAACTAATGAAAAACTGTTTTTT	CASSRDRAIVATNEKLFF
TRBV10-3	.	TRBJ1-1	.	TGTGCCATCAGTGAGTCCGGGATGGACGCTTTCTTT	CAISESGMDAFF
TRBV29-1	.	TRBJ2-3	.	TGCAGCGTGGGGGCAGCGGGGATTCGAGATACGCAGTATTTT	CSVGAAGIRDTQYF
TRBV6-6	once	TRBJ2-1	TRBD1	TGTGCCAGCAGGCCGCCCCGGGACAGGGATCATGAGCAGTTCTTC	CASRPPRDRDHEQFF
TRBV9	.	TRBJ1-1	TRBD1	TGTGCCAGCAGCTCCGTGGACAGGGCTGGGACTGAAGCTTTCTTT	CASSSVDRAGTEAFF
TRBV18	.	TRBJ2-3	TRBD2	TGTGCCAGCTCACTTAGCACGAGCGGGGGGAGAAATACGCAGTATTTT	CASSLSTSGGRNTQYF
TRBV30	.	TRBJ1-2	.	TGTGCCTGGAGTTTCCCCCCGGAGCCCTATGGCTACACCTTC	CAWSFPPEPYGYTF
TRBV6-5	.	TRBJ2-1	.	TGTGCCAGCAGTAACCGGGTCGAGCAGTTCTTC	CASSNRVEQFF
TRBV28	once	TRBJ2-3	.	TGTGCCAGCAGTTTATGGGACGGCCGCAGGGTTGTTACGCAGTATTTT	CASSLWDGRRVVTQYF
TRBV27	.	TRBJ1-4	TRBD1	TGTGCCAGCAGTCTAACGACAGGGGGGAATGAAAAACTGTTTTTT	CASSLTTGGNEKLFF
TRBV6-5	.	TRBJ1-3	.	TGTGCCAGCAGACCCGACAACTCTGGAAACACCATATATTTT	CASRPDNSGNTIYF
TRBV20-1	.	TRBJ1-4	.	TGCAGTGCTAGTAATAGGGGGGGCGCGAGAGAAAAACTGTTTTTT	CSASNRGGAREKLFF
TRBV5-1	.	TRBJ2-3	.	TGCGCCAGCAGCGGCTCTAGCCAGGAAATCTCAGATACGCAGTATTTT	CASSGSSQEISDTQYF
TRBV21-1	.	TRBJ1-2	.	TGTGCCAGCGTCCATAGAACAGGTGGTAGGAACTATGGCTACACCTTC	CASVHRTGGRNYGYTF
TRBV7-9	.	TRBJ2-2	.	TGTGCCAGCAGCTTAGGCGGCAACACCGGGGAGCTGTTTTTT	CASSLGGNTGELFF
TRBV3-1/TRBV3-2	.	TRBJ1-1	.	TGTGCCAGCAGCCAAGCGAATACTAACACTGAAGCTTTCTTT	CASSQANTNTEAFF
TRBV5-6	.	TRBJ1-2	TRBD1	TGTGCCAGCAGCTACGGGACAGGAGGCCCTAACTATGGCTACACCTTC	CASSYGTGGPNYGYTF
TRBV24-1	.	TRBJ1-5	.	TGTGCCACCAGGCTAGCAGGGGTCTCCAGACAGCCCCAGCATTTT	CATRLAGVSRQPQHF
TRBV2	.	TRBJ1-5	TRBD1	TGTGCCAGCAGTGAACTCCAGGGGGTCCAGCCCCAGCATTTT	CASSELQGVQPQHF
TRBV30	.	TRBJ1-2	.	TGTGCCTGGAGTCGGGGGGGACCTCTCTATGGCTACACCTTC	CAWSRGGPLYGYTF